The present entry profiles one TCR beta chain with its context. The antigen is unknown. Germline V gives CDR1 SQVTM, CDR2 ANQGSEA. This CDR3 has 10 residues. V dropped 7 bases and J dropped 4 bases, with 5 bases sitting between them. Using immunoSEQ multiplex PCR, the repertoire was profiled, and TCRdb retains in-frame clones only, with some absent. The data show about 24,000 clones, 80% to 95% seen once. This record belongs to a study of T cells in localized non-small cell lung cancer. Whole-study findings and limits: Greater T cell density in blood accompanied longer overall survival. Adjacent lung held a median 57 of the top 100 tumor clones. Sequencing covered just one tumor region, so heterogeneity cannot be ruled out. Uninvolved adjacent lung had higher T cell clonality than tumor and all other tissues.

This receptor was taken from a woman aged 35-75 years with stage I lung adenocarcinoma. The sample here was peripheral blood, taken before any cancer treatment. This rearrangement joins TRBV29-1 to TRBJ2-1, with D unclear. CDR3 DNA sequence: TGCAGCGCCCTATACAATGAGCAGTTCTTC. Its protein is CSALYNEQFF.